This T cell receptor beta chain was captured by sequencing in a study of CD8+CD57+ T cells in acquired aplastic anemia. At the level of the study: Sorting CD4+ and CD8+ cells gave DNA averaging about 3.1 ug. Overall study findings and caveats: Researchers report that twenty-nine CD8+ CDR3 sequences appeared in both patients and controls. CD8+ Simpson's diversity showed no significant patient-control difference.

Genomic DNA, serving as template, underwent TCR beta VDJ and CDR3 profiling. Each CDR3 protein gets one entry after TCRdb re-called the reads with MiXCR. The table shows 250,000 to 350,000 distinct CDR3 sequences, with 56% occurring only once. V lost 1 base to trimming and J lost 2 bases; unmatched junction nucleotides: 2. The CDR3 has 16 residues. Germline CDR1 reads LNHDA; CDR2 reads SQIVND (reference sequence). This clonotype was seen at least ten times. What it binds is not known. Those patients picked for sequencing had displayed CD8+CD57+ cell expansion on flow cytometry. Patients had not yet gotten any therapy when their blood was taken for sampling.

The sample consisted of sorted CD4+, CD8+, or CD8+CD57+ T cells (not recorded which) from PBMCs. The chain has TRBV19 and TRBJ1-5; 10 bases are shared with TRBD1. This receptor was taken from a human donor with aplastic anemia. CDR3 region: CASSIVGTGGNQPQHF. The DNA for the CDR3 is TGTGCCAGTAGTATAGTCGGGACAGGGGGCAATCAGCCCCAGCATTTT.